This T cell receptor beta chain was found in a study of blood T cell repertoires in COVID-19. Libraries were prepared by immunoSEQ multiplex PCR; TCRdb keeps only in-frame clonotypes and omits some of them. The profile covers 100,000 to 150,000 clones, with over 75% appearing a single time and 27% taken by the ten largest. The sequence was obtained from a woman aged 80 or over with acute or convalescent COVID-19. Material for sequencing was peripheral blood.

The CDR3 here is CATSRRDRNTEAFF. In nucleotides, the CDR3 is TGTGCCACCAGCAGACGTGACAGGAACACTGAAGCTTTCTTT. The rearrangement joins TRBV15 to TRBJ1-1, with TRBD1 as a possible D gene (5 bases). The CDR3 has 14 residues. Germline CDR1 LNHNV, CDR2 YYDKDF (reference sequence). The V and J ends lost 2 bases and 1 base respectively, with 8 bases between them.